These 32 T cell receptor beta chains were all obtained from the same sample, sequenced in a study of shared clonotypes between healthy human individuals. Profiled with immunoSEQ multiplex PCR; TCRdb holds only in-frame clones, not every one. The sample lists 1.6 million or so clones; 98% to 99% were seen once. The sequencing sample was made of naive CD4+ T cells sorted from blood. Sample subset: CD45RA+ positively selected. The receptors here all came from a man younger than 45 in good health.

Regarding this clone: Other DNA variants within this sample encode the same CDR3. CDR3 DNA: TGTGCCAGTAGGATCAGTGGGGCCAACGTCCTGACTTTC. Protein product: CASRISGANVLTF. V gene TRBV19 combines with J gene TRBJ2-6; D gene ambiguous. Germline V CDR1 and CDR2: LNHDA, SQIVND (reference sequence). V was trimmed by 6 bases and J by 3 bases, leaving 6 bases between them. The CDR3 runs to 13 residues.

The chain links TRBV6-5 to TRBJ2-3; no definite D call. CDR3 length equals 14 residues. V was clipped by 1 base and J by 4 bases, with 9 bases between them. Germline V gives CDR1 MNHEY, CDR2 SVGAGI. In nucleotides, the CDR3 is TGTGCCAGCAGTTACTACCCGATGGCAGATACGCAGTATTTT. Translating it yields CASSYYPMADTQYF.

This clone was counted once. The rearrangement links TRBV18 to TRBJ2-1; no reliable D call. Germline V lookup: CDR1 KGHSH, CDR2 LQKENI. The CDR3 is 11 amino acids. Trimming left V 5 bases short and J 7 bases short, with 6 bases between. CDR3 nucleotides: TGTGCCAGCTCAACGTTAAATGAGCAGTTCTTC. As protein: CASSTLNEQFF.

This clone came up once. This chain links TRBV7-9 with TRBJ2-5, with TRBD1 matching 7 bases. V gave up 5 bases and J gave up 3 bases; unmatched junction bases: 3. The CDR3 contains 13 residues. CDR1 is SEHNR and CDR2 is FQNEAQ in the germline V gene (reference sequence). The DNA for the CDR3 is TGTGCCAGCAGCGGGACAGAAAAAGAGACCCAGTACTTC. Translated: CASSGTEKETQYF.

V usage is TRBV27 and J usage is TRBJ2-1; 11 bases align to TRBD2. The CDR3 sequence is 19 residues long. The V gene end was trimmed by 4 bases and the J gene end by 1 base; junction bases not matched to a gene: 12. In germline, CDR1 is MNHEY, CDR2 SMNVEV (reference sequence). Here the CDR3 DNA reads TGTGCCAGCAGTTCGAAATTTCAGACTAGCGGGATTTCCTACAATGAGCAGTTCTTC. This translates into CASSSKFQTSGISYNEQFF.

The chain combines TRBV4-1 with TRBJ2-1; 16 bases map to TRBD2. Per germline, CDR1 MGHRA and CDR2 YSYEKL. J lost 1 base, V lost 3 bases, and 6 bases had no gene match. This CDR3 contains 19 residues. The CDR3 here is CASSHLGTSGGVSYNEQFF. For the CDR3, the DNA is TGCGCCAGCAGCCACCTCGGGACTAGCGGGGGGGTTTCCTACAATGAGCAGTTCTTC.

CDR3 coding DNA: TGTGCCAGCATCCCTGCCGTGGCTTTCTTT. This encodes CASIPAVAFF. The V gene is TRBV7-9, the J gene TRBJ1-1, with no clear D. Trimming cost V 7 bases and J 11 bases, with 11 bases left between them. The germline V gene encodes CDR1 SEHNR and CDR2 FQNEAQ (reference sequence). This CDR3 contains 10 residues.

In its sample, this clone was seen once. This chain joins TRBV11-2 and TRBJ2-3; 9 nucleotides line up with TRBD2. CDR1 is SGHAT and CDR2 is FQNNGV in the germline V gene. This CDR3 has 20 residues. J was trimmed by 0 bases and V by 0 bases; bases with no gene match: 13. The CDR3 here is CASSLDLIPTSGTSTDTQYF. DNA of the CDR3: TGTGCCAGCAGCTTAGATCTCATCCCGACTAGCGGAACTAGCACAGATACGCAGTATTTT.

The rearrangement links TRBV4-1 to TRBJ2-6, with TRBD1 identical over 7 bases. The CDR3 spans 18 residues. Per germline, CDR1 MGHRA and CDR2 YSYEKL. Losses at the gene ends were 2 bases for V and 0 bases for J; bases not matched to a gene: 7. The CDR3 sequence is CASSQTRQGNSGANVLTF. The CDR3 DNA reads as TGCGCCAGCAGCCAAACAAGACAGGGAAACTCTGGGGCCAACGTCCTGACTTTC.

The J gene is TRBJ1-3, the V gene TRBV5-1; D is undetermined. The CDR3 runs to 17 residues. The germline V gene encodes CDR1 SGHRS and CDR2 YFSETQ. Trimming shortened V by 4 bases and J by 0 bases, and 17 bases separated the two germline ends. Here the CDR3 reads CASSLGSTKISGNTIYF. In DNA, the CDR3 is TGCGCCAGCAGCCTCGGGTCCACGAAAATCTCTGGAAACACCATATATTTT.

This chain connects TRBV5-8 to TRBJ2-5; TRBD2 might be the D (6 bases). The CDR3 has 12 amino acids. Trimming shortened V by 5 bases and J by 5 bases, and 10 bases separated the two germline ends. Per the germline V gene, CDR1 is SGHTS and CDR2 is YDEGEE. CDR3 loop: CASRRRGETQYF. CDR3 DNA sequence: TGTGCCAGCAGAAGGCGGGGCGAGACCCAGTACTTC.

Regarding this clone: Other DNA variants within this sample encode the same CDR3. The rearrangement joins TRBV19 to TRBJ2-1; D not resolved. Germline loops: CDR1 LNHDA, CDR2 SQIVND (reference sequence). V was trimmed by 8 bases and J by 0 bases, leaving 2 bases between them. The CDR3 is 11 residues long. CDR3 amino acids: CASGSYNEQFF. The DNA for the CDR3 is TGTGCCAGTGGCTCCTACAATGAGCAGTTCTTC.

The chain links TRBV5-1 to TRBJ1-5; TRBD1 might be the D (5 bases). V gave up 4 bases and J gave up 2 bases, with 13 bases separating them. The CDR3 consists of 15 residues. CDR1 is SGHRS and CDR2 is YFSETQ in the germline V gene. The CDR3: CASSPDGGGNQPQHF. CDR3 sequence (DNA): TGCGCCAGCAGCCCTGACGGGGGGGGCAATCAGCCCCAGCATTTT.

The V gene is TRBV10-1, the J gene TRBJ2-7, with D possibly being TRBD1 (5 bases). This CDR3 spans 14 amino acids. CDR1 is WNHNN, CDR2 SYGVQD, per germline (reference sequence). Trimming took off 3 bases at V and 5 bases at J, with 14 bases between the two ends. In DNA, the CDR3 is TGCGCCAGCAGTGAATCAGGGCAGATGAACGAGCAGTACTTC. Its protein product is CASSESGQMNEQYF.

J is TRBJ2-7 and V is TRBV2; D might be TRBD1 (7 bases). V lost 1 base to trimming and J lost 6 bases, with 13 bases between them. CDR1 SNHLY and CDR2 FYNNEI come from the germline V gene. The CDR3 extends over 14 amino acids. CDR3 nucleotide sequence: TGTGCCAGCAGTGAAGTGGGCAGGGGGGTCGAGCAGTACTTC. Encoded protein: CASSEVGRGVEQYF.

This clone was recorded only once. This rearrangement joins TRBV19 to TRBJ2-1; 8 bases agree with TRBD2. Trimming took 3 bases from V and 7 from J; bases not matched to a gene: 11. Germline CDR1 is LNHDA and CDR2 is SQIVND (reference sequence). The CDR3 has 16 residues. The CDR3 region is CASSIKGLADVNEQFF. For the CDR3, the DNA is TGTGCCAGTAGTATTAAAGGACTAGCTGATGTTAATGAGCAGTTCTTC.

In the case of this clone: Different DNA sequences within this sample yield the same CDR3. The chain uses TRBV18 and TRBJ1-5; D remains unclear. Germline CDR1 reads KGHSH; CDR2 reads LQKENI. The V gene lost 6 bases and the J gene lost 6 bases, with 9 bases spanning the gap. There are 12 residues in the CDR3. This CDR3 is CASSPGSQPQHF. The CDR3 DNA follows: TGTGCCAGCTCTCCGGGGAGTCAGCCCCAGCATTTT.

The V call is TRBV9, the J call TRBJ2-2; TRBD2 matches 9 bases. Germline V gives CDR1 SGDLS, CDR2 YYNGEE. Losses at the gene ends were 3 bases for V and 5 bases for J; bases not matched to a gene: 8. The CDR3 loop spans 16 amino acids. CDR3 amino acids: CASSARLAEGTGELFF. DNA of the CDR3: TGTGCCAGCAGCGCCCGACTAGCGGAAGGGACCGGGGAGCTGTTTTTT.

The chain recombines TRBV29-1 with TRBJ1-5; TRBD1 is a possible D gene (5 bases). Trimming took 7 bases from V and 3 from J, leaving 10 bases between them. CDR1 and CDR2 (germline): SQVTM, ANQGSEA. The CDR3 has 12 residues. The CDR3 region has the DNA TGCAGCGCCGCGGACACCAATCAGCCCCAGCATTTT. Amino acids: CSAADTNQPQHF.

The V and J genes are TRBV4-2 and TRBJ1-3; no firm D call. V was clipped by 4 bases and J by 4 bases, with 20 bases between them. CDR1 and CDR2 from the germline V gene are LGHNA and YNFKEQ. The CDR3 spans 17 residues. This CDR3 is CASSPNANRGPGNTIYF. The DNA for the CDR3 is TGTGCCAGCAGCCCGAACGCAAACCGCGGACCCGGAAACACCATATATTTT.

The chain carries TRBV5-8 and TRBJ2-4, with a possible D match to TRBD2 (5 bases). Germline loops: CDR1 SGHTS, CDR2 YDEGEE. The CDR3 has 14 amino acids. Deletions cut 4 bases from V and 5 bases from J, with 13 bases between. CDR3: CASSLIRGQNIQYF. The CDR3 nucleotides read TGTGCCAGCAGCCTAATCCGGGGTCAAAACATTCAGTACTTC.

The rearrangement links TRBV27 to TRBJ1-4; 11 bases are a match to TRBD1. The CDR3 extends over 16 amino acids. The germline V gene encodes CDR1 MNHEY and CDR2 SMNVEV (reference sequence). V trimming: 5 bases; J trimming: 7 bases; junction bases outside the gene matches: 9. CDR3 DNA: TGTGCCAGCAGTAAGGACAGGGGGCTTTGGAGTGAAAAACTGTTTTTT. Translating it yields CASSKDRGLWSEKLFF.

The CDR3 is CASSAPGVAGGHTGELFF. The DNA of the CDR3 is TGTGCCAGCAGCGCCCCCGGGGTAGCGGGGGGACACACCGGGGAGCTGTTTTTT. The chain recombines TRBV9 with TRBJ2-2, with 10 bases identical to TRBD2. V lost 3 bases and J lost 3; bases outside the gene matches: 11. The CDR3 length is 18 residues. Germline V gives CDR1 SGDLS, CDR2 YYNGEE. Full variable domain (missing parts from reference TRBV9 and TRBJ2-2): DSGVTQTPKHLITATGQRVTLRCSPRSGDLSVYWYQQSLDQGLQFLIQYYNGEERAKGNILERFSAQQFPDLHSELNLSSLELGDSALYFCASSAPGVAGGHTGELFFGEGSRLTVL.

The chain joins TRBV10-3 to TRBJ2-5, with D perhaps TRBD2 (6 bases). The CDR3 covers 15 residues. CDR1 is ENHRY, CDR2 SYGVKD, per germline. Trimming shortened V by 0 bases and J by 5 bases, and 13 bases separated the two germline ends. CDR3 protein: CAISESGGLVETQYF. CDR3 nucleotide sequence: TGTGCCATCAGTGAGTCCGGGGGTCTGGTGGAGACCCAGTACTTC.

This chain uses TRBV18 with TRBJ2-7; 7 nucleotides match TRBD2. Germline assignment: CDR1 KGHSH and CDR2 LQKENI. The CDR3 extends over 14 amino acids. Trimming took 3 bases from V and 0 from J; bases not matched to a gene: 2. The CDR3 loop is CASSPERDSYEQYF. DNA for the CDR3: TGTGCCAGCTCACCCGAGCGGGACTCCTACGAGCAGTACTTC.

This clone was picked up one time. The V gene is TRBV5-8, the J gene TRBJ2-1, with 11 bases lining up with TRBD2. This CDR3 is 16 amino acids long. Germline CDR1 SGHTS, CDR2 YDEGEE. V was pared by 2 bases and J by 7 bases, with 8 bases of the junction left unmatched. CDR3 sequence reads: CASSFQLAGVGNEQFF. The CDR3 DNA sequence: TGTGCCAGCAGCTTTCAACTAGCGGGAGTAGGGAATGAGCAGTTCTTC.

The genes are TRBV9 and TRBJ1-3; D gene uncertain. In germline, CDR1 is SGDLS, CDR2 YYNGEE. Trimming pared 4 bases from V and 2 bases from J, leaving 16 bases between. This CDR3 is built from 16 residues. The CDR3, as DNA: TGTGCCAGCAGCAGTCGGGGTACTTCGCCTGGAAACACCATATATTTT. It codes for CASSSRGTSPGNTIYF. The full variable domain, rest sourced from reference TRBV9 and TRBJ1-3, is DSGVTQTPKHLITATGQRVTLRCSPRSGDLSVYWYQQSLDQGLQFLIQYYNGEERAKGNILERFSAQQFPDLHSELNLSSLELGDSALYFCASSSRGTSPGNTIYFGEGSWLTVV.

The V and J genes are TRBV7-9 and TRBJ1-1; a possible D gene is TRBD1 (5 bases). The germline V gene encodes CDR1 SEHNR and CDR2 FQNEAQ (reference sequence). CDR3 length equals 13 residues. The ends were cut back, 2 bases at V and 5 bases at J, with 9 bases in the middle. This chain's CDR3 is CASSLREGTEAFF. The CDR3, as DNA: TGTGCCAGCAGCTTAAGAGAGGGGACTGAAGCTTTCTTT.

CDR3 nucleotide sequence: TGTGCCAGCTCACAACGGGCAGGAGATTATGGCTACACCTTC. This codes for CASSQRAGDYGYTF. The genes are TRBV18 and TRBJ1-2, with no clear D. Between the trimmed V and J ends, which lost 4 bases and 5 bases, there was a span of 14 bases. CDR3 size: 14 residues. The germline V gene has CDR1 KGHSH and CDR2 LQKENI.

The rearrangement joins TRBV7-6 to TRBJ2-1; 11 positions match TRBD2. The V segment lost 5 bases and the J segment 8 bases; nucleotides outside the gene matches: 11. Germline V gene lookup returns CDR1 SGHVS and CDR2 FNYEAQ. The CDR3 runs 16 residues. The CDR3 here is CASSQPLAGAMDEQFF. CDR3 bases: TGTGCCAGCAGCCAACCACTAGCGGGAGCTATGGATGAGCAGTTCTTC.

This chain joins TRBV5-1 and TRBJ2-3; 7 bases match TRBD1. Germline V CDR1 and CDR2: SGHRS, YFSETQ. J lost 2 bases, V lost 2 bases, and 8 bases had no gene match. The CDR3 has 16 amino acids. The CDR3 coding sequence is TGCGCCAGCAGCTTACCCCGGGACAGAATCACAGATACGCAGTATTTT. This gives the protein CASSLPRDRITDTQYF.

The chain employs TRBV6-6 and TRBJ2-5, with D perhaps matching TRBD1 or TRBD2 (5 bases each). Trimming took off 6 bases at V and 2 bases at J, with 13 bases between the two ends. This CDR3 is built from 14 residues. Per the germline V gene, CDR1 is MNHNY and CDR2 is SVGAGI (reference sequence). DNA for the CDR3: TGTGCCAGCAGCTCAGGGACGGCTCAAGAGACCCAGTACTTC. Amino acid sequence: CASSSGTAQETQYF.